This T cell receptor beta chain originates from a study of blood T cell repertoires in COVID-19. Across the whole study: There were acute and convalescent COVID-19 samples, and they came from the United States, Italy and Spain. PBMCs, B-cell-depleted T cells, or T cells were the source of the cDNA or gDNA that made up the material.

Germline CDR1 is MNHEY and CDR2 is SVGEGT. CDR3 length equals 19 residues. Trimming removed 2 bases from V and 2 bases from J; junction bases left unmatched: 17. This clone has a single count. Under the authors' procedure: Amplification of reference gene primers provided the estimated nucleated cell counts. Profiled with immunoSEQ multiplex PCR; TCRdb holds only in-frame clones, not every one. V, J and clone size derive from that table, while D and trimming were established from the DNA sequence. The sample consists of around 250,000 clones, 65% to 90% of them appearing once. This receptor was taken from a man aged 50-60 years with active or convalescent COVID-19. The source material was peripheral blood. The chain has TRBV6-2 or TRBV6-3 and TRBJ2-5; TRBD1 agrees at 7 bases. Here the CDR3 DNA reads TGTGCCAGCAGTTACCCAAACCGACAGGGCGTGGGGATACAAGAGACCCAGTACTTC. Translation: CASSYPNRQGVGIQETQYF.